Shown below are 8 T cell receptor beta chains from a single sample sequenced in a study of vaccination and CD4 T cells after COVID-19. Sequenced with the Oncomine TCR Beta short-read assay was DNA taken from cultured CD4+ T cells. TCRdb analysed the PCR reads with MiXCR anew, one entry per CDR3 protein. The profile shows 3,500 to 4,500 distinct CDR3 sequences, about 38% of them singletons. Treatment described: 10-day PBMC culture with coronavirus spike peptide pools or control peptides (ViraFEST assay). Prior to the COVID-19 pandemic (2011-2018), the unexposed donor's CD4+ T cells were collected. These receptors lack a known antigen. Sequenced input: CD4+ T cells from blood, cultured in vitro. The receptors shown here come from a human donor in good health.

The chain joins TRBV12-3 or TRBV12-4 to TRBJ1-2, with D possibly matching TRBD1 (5 bases). The ends were cut back, 3 bases at V and 0 bases at J, with 11 bases in the middle. The CDR3 spans 15 residues. The CDR3: CASSFGARANYGYTF. CDR3 DNA: TGTGCCAGCAGTTTTGGTGCCAGGGCTAACTATGGCTACACCTTC.

This clonotype was found once. V gene TRBV6-4 combines with J gene TRBJ2-2; D remains ambiguous. Germline V gene lookup returns CDR1 MRHNA and CDR2 SNTAGT. Trimming removed 3 bases at V and 2 bases at J, with 7 bases between. This CDR3 spans 14 amino acids. CDR3 DNA: TGTGCCAGCAGTGAAGGGTTCAACACCGGGGAGCTGTTTTTT. As protein: CASSEGFNTGELFF.

Only a few counts were recorded for this clonotype. As DNA, the CDR3 is TGTGCCAGCAGCTTAGATTATTCGGGGGATAGCGGGGTCATGGGTACGCAGTATTTT. This gives the protein CASSLDYSGDSGVMGTQYF. V is TRBV7-2 and J is TRBJ2-3, with 8 bases lining up with TRBD2. The germline V gene encodes CDR1 SGHTA and CDR2 FQGNSA. The CDR3 extends over 19 amino acids. The V gene end was trimmed by 1 base and the J gene end by 8 bases; junction bases not matched to a gene: 20. The full variable domain, with the rest looked up from reference TRBV7-2 and TRBJ2-3, is GAGVSQSPSNKVTEKGKDVELRCDPISGHTALYWYRQSLGQGLEFLIYFQGNSAPDKSGLPSDRFSAERTGGSVSTLTIQRTQQEDSAVYLCASSLDYSGDSGVMGTQYFGPGTRLTVL.

This clonotype was detected a few times. The chain is built from TRBV25-1 and TRBJ1-1; D unresolved. Germline CDR1 reads MGHDK; CDR2 reads SYGVNS. The CDR3 spans 13 residues. V gave up 8 bases and J gave up 3 bases, with 13 bases separating them. CDR3 region: CASGRRLYTEAFF. CDR3 DNA: TGTGCCAGCGGCCGACGCTTGTACACTGAAGCTTTCTTT.

This chain joins TRBV7-3 and TRBJ2-1, with 9 bases that match TRBD1. Germline lookup yields CDR1 SGHTA and CDR2 FQGTGA. V gave up 5 bases and J gave up 5 bases; unmatched junction bases: 7. The CDR3 is 15 amino acids. CDR3 loop: CASSQSGTGHNEQFF. CDR3 in DNA: TGTGCCAGCAGCCAATCCGGGACAGGGCACAATGAGCAGTTCTTC.

The genes are TRBV20-1 and TRBJ1-3, with D perhaps matching TRBD1 (5 bases). The CDR3 loop spans 14 amino acids. Germline V lookup: CDR1 DFQATT, CDR2 SNEGSKA (reference sequence). Trimming took 7 bases from V and 3 from J, leaving 16 bases between them. CDR3 in amino acids: CSVSRGKGGNTIYF. The CDR3 DNA follows: TGCAGTGTTTCACGGGGGAAAGGTGGAAACACCATATATTTT.

The chain joins TRBV2 to TRBJ2-3; D unclear. This CDR3 contains 11 residues. Deletions cut 7 bases from V and 4 bases from J, with 6 bases between. Germline assignment: CDR1 SNHLY and CDR2 FYNNEI. CDR3 DNA sequence: TGTGCCAGCAACAAGGCAGATACGCAGTATTTT. It translates to CASNKADTQYF.

The chain recombines TRBV2 with TRBJ1-5; D perhaps matches TRBD1 (5 bases). Trimming shortened V by 8 bases and J by 0 bases, and 14 bases separated the two germline ends. The germline V gene has CDR1 SNHLY and CDR2 FYNNEI. The CDR3 has 15 amino acids. Here the CDR3 DNA reads TGTGCCAGCGACACCGGGACTTATAGCAATCAGCCCCAGCATTTT. Its protein is CASDTGTYSNQPQHF.